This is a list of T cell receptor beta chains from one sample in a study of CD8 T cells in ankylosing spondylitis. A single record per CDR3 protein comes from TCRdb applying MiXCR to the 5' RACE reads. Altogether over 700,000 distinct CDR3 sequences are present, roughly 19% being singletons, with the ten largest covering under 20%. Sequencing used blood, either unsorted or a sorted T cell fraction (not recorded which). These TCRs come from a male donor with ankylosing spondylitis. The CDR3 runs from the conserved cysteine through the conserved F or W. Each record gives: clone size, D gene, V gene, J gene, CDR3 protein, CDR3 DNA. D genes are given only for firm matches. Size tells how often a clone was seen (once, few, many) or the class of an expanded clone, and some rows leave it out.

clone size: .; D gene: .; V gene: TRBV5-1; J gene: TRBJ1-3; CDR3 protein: CASSLGGWRAQDSGNTIYF; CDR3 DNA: TGCGCCAGCAGCTTGGGGGGTTGGAGGGCCCAGGACTCTGGAAACACCATATATTTT
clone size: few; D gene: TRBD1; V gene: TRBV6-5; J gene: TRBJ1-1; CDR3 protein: CASSYNRGAGIEAFF; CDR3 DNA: TGTGCCAGCAGTTACAACAGGGGCGCTGGGATTGAAGCTTTCTTT
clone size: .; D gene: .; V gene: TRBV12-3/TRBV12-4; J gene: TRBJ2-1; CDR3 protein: CASRPTRGSYNEQFF; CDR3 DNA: TGTGCCAGCAGACCAACTAGGGGCTCCTACAATGAGCAGTTCTTC
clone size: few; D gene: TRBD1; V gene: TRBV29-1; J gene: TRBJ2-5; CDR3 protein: CSVTGQRQETQYF; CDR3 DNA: TGCAGCGTCACGGGACAGCGCCAAGAGACCCAGTACTTC
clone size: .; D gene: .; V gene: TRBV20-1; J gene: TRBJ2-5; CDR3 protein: CSAPAGLGETQYF; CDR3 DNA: TGCAGTGCCCCTGCGGGGCTCGGGGAGACCCAGTACTTC
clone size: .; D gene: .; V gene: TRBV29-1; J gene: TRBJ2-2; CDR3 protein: CSVVFANTGELFF; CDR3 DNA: TGCAGCGTTGTGTTTGCGAACACCGGGGAGCTGTTTTTT
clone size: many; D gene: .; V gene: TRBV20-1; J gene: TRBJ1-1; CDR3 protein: CSAPTGGTEAFF; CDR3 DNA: TGCAGTGCCCCTACTGGGGGCACTGAAGCTTTCTTT
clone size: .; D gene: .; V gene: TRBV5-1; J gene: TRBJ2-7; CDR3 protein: CASSLGLGLHEQYF; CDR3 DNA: TGCGCCAGCAGCTTGGGTCTTGGGCTCCACGAGCAGTACTTC
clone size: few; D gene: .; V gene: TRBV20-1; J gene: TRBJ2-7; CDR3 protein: CSARARRNFEQYF; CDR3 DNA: TGCAGTGCTAGAGCCCGTCGGAATTTTGAGCAGTACTTC
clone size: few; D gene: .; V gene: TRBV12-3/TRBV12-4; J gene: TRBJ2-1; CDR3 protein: CASLRQDHYNEQFF; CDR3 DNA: TGTGCCAGCCTCCGACAGGACCACTACAATGAGCAGTTCTTC
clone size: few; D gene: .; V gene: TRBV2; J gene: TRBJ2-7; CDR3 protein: CASSDEAGHEQYF; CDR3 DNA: TGTGCCAGCAGTGATGAGGCAGGGCACGAGCAGTACTTC
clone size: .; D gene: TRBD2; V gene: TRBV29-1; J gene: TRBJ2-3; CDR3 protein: CSVEGDYVPDTQYF; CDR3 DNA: TGCAGCGTTGAAGGGGACTACGTCCCAGATACGCAGTATTTT
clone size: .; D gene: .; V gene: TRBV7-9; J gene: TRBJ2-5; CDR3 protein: CASSLGGVLQETQYF; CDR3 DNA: TGTGCCAGCAGCTTAGGTGGCGTCCTACAAGAGACCCAGTACTTC
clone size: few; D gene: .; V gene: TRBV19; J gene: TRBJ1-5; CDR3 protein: CASQKAGDQPQHF; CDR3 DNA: TGTGCCAGTCAAAAGGCAGGGGATCAGCCCCAGCATTTT
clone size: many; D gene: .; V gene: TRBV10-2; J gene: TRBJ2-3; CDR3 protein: CASRVDYSTDTQYF; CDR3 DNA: TGCGCCAGCAGGGTAGACTATAGCACAGATACGCAGTATTTT
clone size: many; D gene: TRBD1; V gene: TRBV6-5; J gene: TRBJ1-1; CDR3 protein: CASSDRGTEAFF; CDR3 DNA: TGTGCCAGCAGCGACAGGGGAACTGAAGCTTTCTTT
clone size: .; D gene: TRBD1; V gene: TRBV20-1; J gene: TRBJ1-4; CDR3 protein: CSAPPTGRPATNEKLFF; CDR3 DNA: TGCAGTGCCCCCCCGACAGGGAGGCCCGCAACTAATGAAAAACTGTTTTTT
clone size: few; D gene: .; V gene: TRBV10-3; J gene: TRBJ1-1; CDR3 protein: CATRVTANTEAFF; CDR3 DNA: TGTGCCACTAGGGTTACAGCGAACACTGAAGCTTTCTTT
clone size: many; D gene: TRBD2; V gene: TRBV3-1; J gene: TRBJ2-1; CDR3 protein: CASSPTSGGTYNEQFF; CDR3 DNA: TGTGCCAGCAGCCCGACTAGCGGGGGGACCTACAATGAGCAGTTCTTC
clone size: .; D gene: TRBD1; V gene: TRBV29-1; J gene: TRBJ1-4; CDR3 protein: CSAQTGGNEKLFF; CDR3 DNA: TGCAGCGCTCAGACAGGGGGAAATGAAAAACTGTTTTTT
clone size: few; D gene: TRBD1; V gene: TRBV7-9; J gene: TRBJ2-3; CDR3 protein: CASSPVRTGPDTDTQYF; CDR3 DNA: TGTGCCAGCAGCCCTGTCCGGACAGGGCCGGACACAGATACGCAGTATTTT
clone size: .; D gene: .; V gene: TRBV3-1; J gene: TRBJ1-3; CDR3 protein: CATGGGSGNTIYF; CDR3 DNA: TGTGCGACCGGGGGGGGCTCTGGAAACACCATATATTTT
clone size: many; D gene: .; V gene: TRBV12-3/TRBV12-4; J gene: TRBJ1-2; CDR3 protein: CASRRTDRLTWSVTF; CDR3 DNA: TGTGCCAGCAGACGCACAGACAGGCTAACTTGGTCGGTCACCTTC
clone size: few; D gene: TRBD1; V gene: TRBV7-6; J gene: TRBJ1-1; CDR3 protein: CASSPYNQGATAEAFF; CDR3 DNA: TGTGCCAGCAGCCCATACAATCAGGGGGCGACCGCTGAAGCTTTCTTT
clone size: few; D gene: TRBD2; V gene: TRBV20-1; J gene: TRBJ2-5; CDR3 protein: CSARDALGLAGTQYF; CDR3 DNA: TGCAGTGCTAGAGATGCGCTGGGACTAGCGGGGACCCAGTACTTC
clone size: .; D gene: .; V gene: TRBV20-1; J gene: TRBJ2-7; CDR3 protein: CSASSRGTFEQYF; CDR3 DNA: TGCAGTGCTAGTAGCAGGGGAACCTTCGAGCAGTACTTC
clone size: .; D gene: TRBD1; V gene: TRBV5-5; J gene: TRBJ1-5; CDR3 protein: CASSPMDREDDQPQHF; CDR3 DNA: TGTGCCAGCAGCCCCATGGACAGGGAAGATGATCAGCCCCAGCATTTT
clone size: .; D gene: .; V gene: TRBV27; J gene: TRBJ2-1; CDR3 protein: CASSFDGNEQFF; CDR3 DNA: TGTGCCAGCAGTTTTGACGGTAATGAGCAGTTCTTC
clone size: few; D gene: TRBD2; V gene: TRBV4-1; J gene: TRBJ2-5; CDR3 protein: CASSQISGGRETQYF; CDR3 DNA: TGCGCCAGCAGCCAAATTAGCGGGGGGCGGGAGACCCAGTACTTC
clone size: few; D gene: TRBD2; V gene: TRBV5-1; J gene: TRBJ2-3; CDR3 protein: CARSRGGGPSSTQYF; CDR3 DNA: TGCGCCAGGAGTCGGGGCGGGGGGCCCTCATCAACGCAGTATTTT
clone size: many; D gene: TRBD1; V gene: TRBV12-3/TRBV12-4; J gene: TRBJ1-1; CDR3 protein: CASSLTGVGAFF; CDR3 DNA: TGTGCCAGCAGTTTAACAGGGGTTGGGGCTTTCTTT
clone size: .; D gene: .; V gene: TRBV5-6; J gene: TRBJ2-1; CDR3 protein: CASSFSRSQFF; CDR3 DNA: TGTGCCAGCAGCTTTAGCAGATCGCAGTTCTTC
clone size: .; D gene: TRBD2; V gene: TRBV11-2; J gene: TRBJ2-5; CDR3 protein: CASSLFGGGARETQYF; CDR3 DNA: TGTGCCAGCAGCTTATTCGGCGGGGGGGCTCGTGAGACCCAGTACTTC
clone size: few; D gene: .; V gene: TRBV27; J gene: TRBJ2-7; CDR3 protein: CASRGGGHEQYF; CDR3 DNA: TGTGCCAGCCGGGGCGGGGGCCACGAGCAGTACTTC
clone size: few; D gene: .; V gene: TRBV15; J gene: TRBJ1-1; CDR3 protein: CATSRDGNLNTEAFF; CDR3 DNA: TGTGCCACCAGCAGAGATGGGAACTTAAACACTGAAGCTTTCTTT
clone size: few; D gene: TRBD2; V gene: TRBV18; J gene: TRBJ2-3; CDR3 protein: CASSPASGIPITDTQYF; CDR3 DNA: TGTGCCAGCTCACCGGCTAGCGGGATTCCCATCACAGATACGCAGTATTTT
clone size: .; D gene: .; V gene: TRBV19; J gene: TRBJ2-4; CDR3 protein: CASSGAQGRSKNIQYF; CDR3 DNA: TGTGCCAGTAGTGGGGCGCAGGGGCGCAGCAAAAACATTCAGTACTTC
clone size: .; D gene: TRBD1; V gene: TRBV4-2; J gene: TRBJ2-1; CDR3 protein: CASSQGRTGGSYNEQFF; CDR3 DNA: TGTGCCAGCAGCCAAGGTCGGACAGGGGGTTCCTACAATGAGCAGTTCTTC
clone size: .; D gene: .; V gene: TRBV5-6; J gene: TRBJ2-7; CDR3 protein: CASSLLNYEQYF; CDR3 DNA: TGTGCCAGCAGCCTACTAAACTACGAGCAGTACTTC
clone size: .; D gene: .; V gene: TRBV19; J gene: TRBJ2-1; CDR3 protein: CASSIGQGTYNEQFF; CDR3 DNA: TGTGCCAGTAGTATAGGCCAGGGGACCTACAATGAGCAGTTCTTC
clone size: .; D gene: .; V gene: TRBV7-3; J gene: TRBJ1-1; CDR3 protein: CASSLLGVGTEAFF; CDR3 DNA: TGTGCCAGCAGCTTACTGGGGGTGGGCACTGAAGCTTTCTTT
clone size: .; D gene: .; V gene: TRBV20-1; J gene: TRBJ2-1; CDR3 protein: CSARDPGPTGNEQFF; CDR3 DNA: TGCAGTGCTAGAGATCCGGGACCCACTGGCAATGAGCAGTTCTTC
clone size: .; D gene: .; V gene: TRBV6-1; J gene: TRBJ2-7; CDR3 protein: CASSEIGSSYEQYF; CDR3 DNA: TGTGCCAGCAGTGAGATTGGCAGCTCCTACGAGCAGTACTTC
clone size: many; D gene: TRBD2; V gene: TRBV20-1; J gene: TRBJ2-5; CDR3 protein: CSLLAGTQETQYF; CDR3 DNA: TGCAGTTTACTAGCGGGGACCCAAGAGACCCAGTACTTC
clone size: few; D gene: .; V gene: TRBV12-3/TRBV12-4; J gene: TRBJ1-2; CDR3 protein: CASSWGRQNYGYTF; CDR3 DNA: TGTGCCAGCAGTTGGGGGCGACAGAACTATGGCTACACCTTC
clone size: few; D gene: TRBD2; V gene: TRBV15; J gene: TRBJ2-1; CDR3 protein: CATSKTSGYNEQFF; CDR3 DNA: TGTGCCACCAGCAAGACTAGCGGCTACAATGAGCAGTTCTTC
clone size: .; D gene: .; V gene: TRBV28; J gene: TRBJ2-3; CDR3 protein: CASSLSLGTEQDTQYF; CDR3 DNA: TGTGCCAGCAGTTTATCATTGGGAACTGAACAAGATACGCAGTATTTT
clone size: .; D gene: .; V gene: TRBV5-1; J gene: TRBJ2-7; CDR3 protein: CASSPQGVEAYEQYF; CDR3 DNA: TGCGCCAGCAGTCCACAGGGAGTGGAGGCCTACGAGCAGTACTTC